This T cell receptor (beta chain) was retrieved from a study of a mutant IDH1 vaccine in newly diagnosed glioma. The overall study: With temozolomide cycles, or 4-6 weeks after radiotherapy alone, vaccination was started. Most patients had received both radiotherapy and temozolomide, the prior options being radiotherapy, temozolomide, or both.

Documented time point: week 5, during vaccination. Topical imiquimod was applied with each vaccine dose, which held 300 ug of mutant IDH1 20-mer peptide. There were new WHO grade 3 or 4 astrocytomas in the donors, and these were IDH1-mutant and ATRX-lost. Produced via immunoSEQ multiplex PCR; TCRdb's table is partial and in-frame only. The sample lists approximately 61,000 clones; about 86% were seen once. In regard to this clone: The antigen is undetermined.

V was pared by 3 bases and J by 8 bases, with 11 bases between. Germline lookup yields CDR1 SGHDT and CDR2 YYEEEE. CDR3 length equals 12 residues. The clonotype comes from a woman in her fifties or sixties with glioma. The chain couples TRBV5-6 to TRBJ1-2, with D uncertain. The sample was PBMCs, taken from a glioma patient whose treatment included an IDH1 peptide vaccine. DNA of the CDR3: TGTGCCAGCAGCTGGAGGGAATCCGGCTACACCTTC. Its protein product is CASSWRESGYTF.